Presented here are 25 T cell receptor beta chains from one specimen sequenced in a study of blood T cell repertoires in COVID-19. The table came from immunoSEQ multiplex PCR; TCRdb's copy has only in-frame clones and leaves some out. The top ten clones hold 5.5% to 7% of a sample with approximately 40,000 clones, around 92% of them seen once. The sample comprised peripheral blood. The origin of the receptors is a woman at least 80 years old with acute or convalescent COVID-19.

The V and J genes are TRBV7-8 and TRBJ1-1; 9 positions match TRBD1. V lost 5 bases and J lost 0; bases outside the gene matches: 7. CDR1 and CDR2 (germline): SGHVS, FQNEAQ. The CDR3 contains 16 residues. The CDR3 bases are TGTGCCAGCAGCCCCTACAGGGGGCCCCTGAACACTGAAGCTTTCTTT. Protein product: CASSPYRGPLNTEAFF.

The chain combines TRBV12-3 or TRBV12-4 with TRBJ1-3; D is possibly TRBD1 (6 bases). The length of the CDR3 is 13 residues. V was pared by 4 bases and J by 4 bases, with 8 bases between. For the CDR3, the DNA is TGTGCCAGCAGTTGGACAGTCGGAAACACCATATATTTT. Protein product: CASSWTVGNTIYF.

The V gene is TRBV5-6, the J gene TRBJ1-5; weak D call: TRBD1 (6 bases). The CDR3 covers 15 residues. Germline V gene data show CDR1 as SGHDT and CDR2 as YYEEEE. Between the trimmed V and J ends, which lost 0 bases and 1 base, there was a span of 8 bases. The CDR3 coding sequence is TGTGCCAGCAGCTTGGGCAGGGGAAGCAATCAGCCCCAGCATTTT. Residues: CASSLGRGSNQPQHF.

The chain carries TRBV20-1 and TRBJ1-5; D not certain. The germline gives CDR1 DFQATT, CDR2 SNEGSKA (reference sequence). Trimming took off 6 bases at V and 4 bases at J, with 7 bases between the two ends. This CDR3 has 11 residues. CDR3 sequence: CSAAGNQPQHF. Here the CDR3 DNA reads TGCAGTGCGGCGGGAAATCAGCCCCAGCATTTT.

The rearrangement joins TRBV6-2 or TRBV6-3 to TRBJ2-3; D uncertain. The CDR3 runs to 14 residues. Germline V gene data show CDR1 as MNHEY and CDR2 as SVGEGT. V was pared by 1 base and J by 6 bases, with 11 bases between. CDR3 DNA sequence: TGTGCCAGCAGTTACTTGAGGAATTCGGATACGCAGTATTTT. The encoded protein is CASSYLRNSDTQYF.

The chain links TRBV5-1 to TRBJ2-5; 11 nucleotides line up with TRBD1. The V gene end was trimmed by 4 bases and the J gene end by 5 bases; junction bases not matched to a gene: 4. The CDR3 has 14 amino acids. Germline assignment: CDR1 SGHRS and CDR2 YFSETQ. CDR3 protein: CASSPGQGVETQYF. The DNA of the CDR3 is TGCGCCAGCAGCCCGGGACAGGGGGTTGAGACCCAGTACTTC.

This clone has just one count. The chain couples TRBV11-2 to TRBJ1-1; perhaps TRBD1 as D (6 bases). The CDR3 has 13 amino acids. V lost 4 bases to trimming and J lost 1 base, with 7 bases between them. Per the germline V gene, CDR1 is SGHAT and CDR2 is FQNNGV. CDR3 sequence (DNA): TGTGCCAGCAGCTGGGGACAGAACACTGAAGCTTTCTTT. As protein: CASSWGQNTEAFF. The whole variable domain, filled in from reference TRBV11-2 and TRBJ1-1, reads EAGVAQSPRYKIIEKRQSVAFWCNPISGHATLYWYQQILGQGPKLLIQFQNNGVVDDSQLPKDRFSAERLKGVDSTLKIQPAKLEDSAVYLCASSWGQNTEAFFGQGTRLTVV.

The chain joins TRBV12-5 to TRBJ2-5, with TRBD1 matching 10 bases. This CDR3 is 16 amino acids long. The germline V gene has CDR1 LGHNT and CDR2 FRNRAP. The ends lost 1 base at V and 5 bases at J; junction bases unmatched: 7. The DNA for the CDR3 is TGTGCTAGTGGTTTGGGACTGACAGGGGGCGCGGAGACCCAGTACTTC. Protein product: CASGLGLTGGAETQYF.

This sequence joins TRBV5-1 and TRBJ2-5; 9 bases line up with TRBD1. Germline V lookup: CDR1 SGHRS, CDR2 YFSETQ. The CDR3 runs to 14 residues. Trimming cost V 0 bases and J 5 bases; bases outside gene matches: 2. The CDR3 reads CASSLAGTGETQYF. The CDR3 region has the DNA TGCGCCAGCAGCTTGGCCGGGACAGGGGAGACCCAGTACTTC.

The rearrangement links TRBV5-1 to TRBJ2-7; 12 bases line up with TRBD2. V lost 5 bases to trimming and J lost 5 bases; unmatched junction nucleotides: 5. The CDR3 is 14 amino acids. Per the germline V gene, CDR1 is SGHRS and CDR2 is YFSETQ. In DNA, the CDR3 is TGCGCCAGCAGTCGGCGACTAGCGGGGGACGAGCAGTACTTC. Protein product: CASSRRLAGDEQYF. The full variable domain, with the rest looked up from reference TRBV5-1 and TRBJ2-7, is KAGVTQTPRYLIKTRGQQVTLSCSPISGHRSVSWYQQTPGQGLQFLFEYFSETQRNKGNFPGRFSGRQFSNSRSEMNVSTLELGDSALYLCASSRRLAGDEQYFGPGTRLTVT.

The rearrangement uses TRBV9 and TRBJ1-6; D not resolved. Germline V lookup: CDR1 SGDLS, CDR2 YYNGEE. The CDR3 extends over 13 amino acids. Trimming pared 3 bases from V and 8 bases from J, leaving 9 bases between. In DNA, the CDR3 is TGTGCCAGCAGCGCACAGATCTATTCACCCCTCCACTTT. Protein: CASSAQIYSPLHF.

V gene TRBV7-2 combines with J gene TRBJ2-7; 13 nucleotides align to TRBD2. With 3 bases clipped from V and 7 bases from J, the junction kept 6 bases outside the gene matches. The CDR3 is made up of 15 amino acids. Germline CDR1 and CDR2: SGHTA and FQGNSA. CDR3 protein: CASSFTSGGAREQYF. CDR3 in DNA: TGTGCCAGCAGCTTTACTAGCGGGGGGGCGAGGGAGCAGTACTTC.

This rearrangement joins TRBV5-1 to TRBJ2-5; 7 bases align to TRBD1. CDR1 and CDR2 from the germline V gene are SGHRS and YFSETQ. This CDR3 has 13 residues. After removal of 4 bases from V and 6 bases from J, the junction contained 6 bases not matched to a gene. The CDR3 DNA is TGCGCCAGCAGCCCTAACAGGGGAAAGACCCAGTACTTC. Protein sequence: CASSPNRGKTQYF.

The chain has TRBV2 and TRBJ1-6; TRBD1 might be the D (5 bases). Trimming shortened V by 6 bases and J by 9 bases, and 12 bases separated the two germline ends. Germline values: CDR1 SNHLY, CDR2 FYNNEI. This CDR3 is 13 amino acids long. CDR3 loop: CASRGDWSSPLHF. CDR3 DNA: TGTGCCAGCAGAGGGGACTGGAGTTCACCCCTCCACTTT.

The CDR3 DNA reads TGCGCCAGCAGCCTACAGGGGAAAGGCGGCACAGATACGCAGTATTTT. This encodes CASSLQGKGGTDTQYF. The rearrangement joins TRBV4-1 to TRBJ2-3; TRBD1 matches at 7 bases. With V trimmed by 4 bases and J by 1 base, 8 bases remained unmatched. Germline CDR1 is MGHRA and CDR2 is YSYEKL. This CDR3 is 16 amino acids long.

The J gene is TRBJ1-5, the V gene TRBV2; D is unclear. Germline CDR1 is SNHLY and CDR2 is FYNNEI. CDR3 length equals 13 residues. The germline V and J ends were trimmed by 6 bases and 0 bases, with 6 bases remaining between them. CDR3 in amino acids: CASRYYSNQPQHF. In nucleotides, the CDR3 is TGTGCCAGCAGGTATTATAGCAATCAGCCCCAGCATTTT.

The gene calls are TRBV3-1 (or the pseudogene TRBV3-2) and TRBJ2-2; D remains unclear. The CDR3 runs to 14 residues. V was clipped by 5 bases and J by 3 bases, with 10 bases between them. CDR1 is LGHDT and CDR2 is YNNKEL in the germline V gene (reference sequence). CDR3 DNA: TGTGCCAGCAGCGTAAGCTCTTACACCGGGGAGCTGTTTTTT. It encodes CASSVSSYTGELFF.

The chain couples TRBV6-5 to TRBJ2-2; D gene uncertain. The CDR3 is 15 residues long. Germline lookup yields CDR1 MNHEY and CDR2 SVGAGI. V dropped 4 bases and J dropped 0 bases, with 9 bases sitting between them. CDR3 nucleotide sequence: TGTGCCAGCAGTTTCAGGCACGCGAACACCGGGGAGCTGTTTTTT. This gives the protein CASSFRHANTGELFF.

This chain links TRBV27 with TRBJ1-2; TRBD1 aligns across 9 bases. J lost 5 bases, V lost 8 bases, and 9 bases had no gene match. Germline loops: CDR1 MNHEY, CDR2 SMNVEV (reference sequence). The CDR3 sequence is 14 residues long. CDR3 nucleotides: TGTGCCAGCGGGACAGGGATTGAAGTATATGGCTACACCTTC. It is translated as CASGTGIEVYGYTF.

This clone occurred once. The V and J genes are TRBV5-1 and TRBJ1-6; the match to TRBD1 covers 7 bases. V gave up 3 bases and J gave up 14 bases; unmatched junction bases: 17. The CDR3 length is 16 residues. The V gene's germline CDR1 is SGHRS and CDR2 YFSETQ. Written as DNA, the CDR3 is TGCGCCAGCAGCTGGACCGGGACAGTGCCCCGGGGTACCCTCCACTTT. Translated, it gives CASSWTGTVPRGTLHF. The variable domain in full, completed from reference TRBV5-1 and TRBJ1-6, reads KAGVTQTPRYLIKTRGQQVTLSCSPISGHRSVSWYQQTPGQGLQFLFEYFSETQRNKGNFPGRFSGRQFSNSRSEMNVSTLELGDSALYLCASSWTGTVPRGTLHFGNGTRLTVT.

V usage is TRBV27 and J usage is TRBJ1-4, with 7 nucleotides matching TRBD1. The CDR3 covers 14 residues. Germline V gene sequence: CDR1 MNHEY, CDR2 SMNVEV (reference sequence). V trimming: 6 bases; J trimming: 4 bases; junction bases outside the gene matches: 5. The CDR3 nucleotides are TGTGCCAGCAGGCCAAGGGGGCTTAATGAAAAACTGTTTTTT. Residues: CASRPRGLNEKLFF.

This clone was seen once. The chain uses TRBV4-2 and TRBJ2-1; TRBD2 matches at 7 bases. Germline assignment: CDR1 LGHNA and CDR2 YNFKEQ. Germline trimming cut 3 bases from V and 2 bases from J; bases unmatched to any gene: 10. The CDR3 length is 17 residues. The CDR3 loop is CASSHVSRGVAYNEQFF. CDR3 sequence (DNA): TGTGCCAGCAGCCATGTATCACGGGGGGTGGCCTACAATGAGCAGTTCTTC.

As for this clone: At the DNA level, this CDR3 is encoded by other sequences in the same sample as well. The CDR3 DNA sequence: TGTGCCACTTCGGACACTCCGCCGGTCTATGGCTACACCTTC. It specifies CATSDTPPVYGYTF. The rearrangement links TRBV25-1 to TRBJ1-2, with a possible D match to TRBD1 (5 bases). V lost 10 bases and J 4 bases, leaving 19 bases between the germline ends. The CDR3 loop spans 14 amino acids. The germline V gene encodes CDR1 MGHDK and CDR2 SYGVNS.

This clone was counted once. The chain links TRBV14 to TRBJ1-6; 8 nucleotides match TRBD1. In germline, CDR1 is SGHDN, CDR2 FVKESK. CDR3 size: 15 residues. V dropped 4 bases and J dropped 10; count of bases not matched to a gene: 9. This CDR3 is CASSLRTGTGSPLHF. CDR3 nucleotide sequence: TGTGCCAGCAGCCTTCGGACAGGGACGGGATCACCCCTCCACTTT.

The chain links TRBV3-1 (or the pseudogene TRBV3-2) to TRBJ2-3; D remains unclear. Trimming left V 0 bases short and J 7 bases short, with 14 bases between. The CDR3 has 15 amino acids. The germline V gene has CDR1 LGHDT and CDR2 YNNKEL (reference sequence). As DNA, the CDR3 is TGTGCCAGCAGCCAAGAGGCGGTCCCCCTCTATACGCAGTATTTT. Its translation: CASSQEAVPLYTQYF.